The 16 T cell receptor beta chains below come from one sample, sequenced in a study of CD8 T cells in ankylosing spondylitis. Points from the study as a whole: One TCR beta motif, made up of several highly homologous variants, appeared characteristic of ankylosing spondylitis blood.

Their antigens are not known. From the 5' RACE reads, TCRdb called clonotypes with MiXCR, one entry per CDR3 protein. The sample lists 220,000 or so distinct CDR3 sequences, around 19% occurring once. Sequencing was performed on blood, either unsorted or a sorted T cell fraction (not recorded which). The receptors were sampled from a male donor with ankylosing spondylitis.

The rearrangement joins TRBV6-5 to TRBJ2-1; D remains ambiguous. V was cut by 0 bases and J by 10 bases, with 10 bases left in between. The CDR3 is 13 residues long. Germline V gives CDR1 MNHEY, CDR2 SVGAGI. CDR3 sequence (DNA): TGTGCCAGCAGTTACTCCTTAGTGGGGGAGCAGTTCTTC. This sequence encodes CASSYSLVGEQFF.

V gene TRBV4-2 combines with J gene TRBJ2-1; D might be TRBD2 (6 bases). V shed 4 bases and J shed 6 bases, with 10 bases lying between them. The CDR3 length is 13 residues. Germline V gives CDR1 LGHNA, CDR2 YNFKEQ. CDR3 DNA: TGTGCCAGCAGCCCCGGACTACCCAATGAGCAGTTCTTC. Its translation: CASSPGLPNEQFF.

The V call is TRBV28, the J call TRBJ2-7; D is undetermined. CDR1 is MDHEN, CDR2 SYDVKM, per germline. The CDR3 totals 14 residues. Between the trimmed V and J ends, which lost 1 base and 2 bases, there was a span of 9 bases. The CDR3 nucleotides are TGTGCCAGCAGTTTATCTCCAGACCCCTACGAGCAGTACTTC. Translated: CASSLSPDPYEQYF.

This clonotype was counted only a few times. V is TRBV11-2 and J is TRBJ2-7; 9 nucleotides align to TRBD1. CDR3 length: 15 residues. Looked up from germline, CDR1 is SGHAT and CDR2 is FQNNGV. V was pared by 2 bases and J by 3 bases, with 5 bases of the junction left unmatched. The CDR3 DNA follows: TGTGCCAGCAGCTTATATTCGGGACAGGGCTACGAGCAGTACTTC. This translates into CASSLYSGQGYEQYF.

This clonotype came up a few times. The chain combines TRBV9 with TRBJ2-2; D ambiguous. This CDR3 is built from 14 residues. The germline gives CDR1 SGDLS, CDR2 YYNGEE. The ends were cut back, 3 bases at V and 0 bases at J, with 6 bases in the middle. In DNA form, the CDR3 reads TGTGCCAGCAGCGGATATACGAACACCGGGGAGCTGTTTTTT. Translating it yields CASSGYTNTGELFF.

The chain is built from TRBV6-5 and TRBJ2-1; D perhaps matches TRBD1 (5 bases). Germline assignment: CDR1 MNHEY and CDR2 SVGAGI. This CDR3 region has 14 residues. Deletions cut 2 bases from V and 7 bases from J, with 12 bases between. CDR3 sequence: CASSYGPGLNEQFF. DNA for the CDR3: TGTGCCAGCAGTTACGGTCCAGGGCTTAATGAGCAGTTCTTC.

The J gene is TRBJ2-3, the V gene TRBV28, with D possibly being TRBD2 (6 bases). Germline V gene data show CDR1 as MDHEN and CDR2 as SYDVKM. The CDR3 runs 14 residues. With 6 bases removed from V and 2 bases from J, the gap between germline ends came to 12 bases. DNA of the CDR3: TGTGCCAGCAGCGGGACTCTTTTCACAGATACGCAGTATTTT. Translated, it gives CASSGTLFTDTQYF.

This clonotype was detected only a few times. The chain carries TRBV4-1 and TRBJ1-2; 10 positions agree with TRBD1. Germline V lookup: CDR1 MGHRA, CDR2 YSYEKL. There are 15 residues in the CDR3. After removal of 1 base from V and 6 bases from J, the junction contained 5 bases not matched to a gene. The DNA of the CDR3 is TGCGCCAGCAGCCAAGCCGGGACAGGGGTTAATGGCTACACCTTC. It is translated as CASSQAGTGVNGYTF.

DNA for the CDR3: TGTGCCAGCGCCGCCCGGGCTGGCGGTGAAAAACTGTTTTTT. Residues: CASAARAGGEKLFF. The chain uses TRBV7-9 and TRBJ1-4; D is unclear. V was cut by 8 bases and J by 7 bases, with 17 bases left in between. Germline V gene sequence: CDR1 SEHNR, CDR2 FQNEAQ (reference sequence). The CDR3 loop spans 14 amino acids.

The gene calls are TRBV28 and TRBJ2-5; D tentatively fits TRBD1 or TRBD2 (6 bases each). Germline lookup yields CDR1 MDHEN and CDR2 SYDVKM. Deletions cut 6 bases from V and 4 bases from J, with 15 bases between. CDR3 length equals 14 residues. The CDR3 DNA is TGTGCCAGCAGCCAGTGGGGGGCGGGAGAGACCCAGTACTTC. Encoded protein: CASSQWGAGETQYF.

The chain has TRBV9 and TRBJ2-7; TRBD2 agrees at 7 bases. Germline values: CDR1 SGDLS, CDR2 YYNGEE. The CDR3 loop spans 15 amino acids. J was trimmed by 1 base and V by 3 bases; bases with no gene match: 7. CDR3 in DNA: TGTGCCAGCAGCGCTAGACTAGCTGCTTCCTACGAGCAGTACTTC. It codes for CASSARLAASYEQYF.

This clonotype was seen more than once but under ten times. The rearrangement uses TRBV12-3 or TRBV12-4 and TRBJ2-1, with 8 bases fitting TRBD1. The CDR3 covers 15 residues. The J segment lost 3 bases and the V segment lost 5 bases, leaving 6 bases of the junction unmatched. The CDR3 DNA follows: TGTGCCAGCAGTCCCGGGACAGGAATCTACAATGAGCAGTTCTTC. Its protein is CASSPGTGIYNEQFF.

The chain has TRBV11-3 and TRBJ1-1; TRBD1 is a possible D gene (5 bases). The ends were cut back, 5 bases at V and 1 base at J, with 17 bases in the middle. The CDR3 sequence is 16 residues long. The germline V gene has CDR1 SGHNT and CDR2 YENEEA. This CDR3 reads CASSNLVRDGNTEAFF. CDR3 coding DNA: TGTGCCAGCAGCAACTTGGTCAGGGATGGGAACACTGAAGCTTTCTTT.

The chain links TRBV19 to TRBJ2-7, with TRBD1 matching 8 bases. From germline, CDR1 is LNHDA and CDR2 SQIVND (reference sequence). The CDR3 runs 15 residues. Trimming at V came to 0 bases and at J to 2 bases, leaving 3 bases not matched to a gene. CDR3 sequence reads: CASSIEGTGAYEQYF. As DNA, the CDR3 is TGTGCCAGTAGTATAGAGGGGACAGGCGCCTACGAGCAGTACTTC.

In its sample, this clonotype was seen a few times. The CDR3 spells CATLPSGTYNEQFF. In DNA form, the CDR3 reads TGTGCCACCCTACCCTCGGGGACCTACAATGAGCAGTTCTTC. This chain connects TRBV7-9 to TRBJ2-1; D may be TRBD2 (5 bases). The CDR3 has 14 amino acids. Trimming removed 10 bases from V and 2 bases from J, with 15 bases in between. Germline CDR1 is SEHNR and CDR2 is FQNEAQ (reference sequence).

This chain links TRBV6-5 with TRBJ2-2, with unresolved D. CDR1 MNHEY and CDR2 SVGAGI come from the germline V gene. The CDR3 has 13 amino acids. V lost 0 bases, J lost 7 bases, and 6 bases lay in between. The CDR3 DNA is TGTGCCAGCAGTTACTCGAGTCTCGGGGAGCTGTTTTTT. It specifies CASSYSSLGELFF.